The table lists the clone carrying this T cell receptor beta chain with many counts. The V gene's germline CDR1 is DFQATT and CDR2 SNEGSKA (reference sequence). The CDR3 runs to 14 residues. V lost 2 bases to trimming and J lost 6 bases; unmatched junction nucleotides: 8. TCRdb itself ran the 5' RACE reads through MiXCR, one entry per CDR3 protein. The sample has around 27,000 distinct CDR3 sequences, roughly 15% seen once. This sample is drawn from a study of neurological immune-mediated disorders. This chain connects TRBV20-1 to TRBJ2-7, with 9 bases fitting TRBD1. Sequencing input: PBMCs. The clonotype was recovered from a man between 70 and 80 years old in good health. The CDR3: CSARRDRDKSEQYF. The CDR3 DNA follows: TGCAGTGCTAGAAGGGACAGGGACAAATCCGAGCAGTACTTC.